This is a list of T cell receptor beta chains from one sample in a study of blood T cell repertoires in COVID-19. Assay: immunoSEQ multiplex PCR; the TCRdb copy retains only in-frame clones and omits some. Here the sample spans some 490,000 clones, roughly nine tenths being singletons. Material: PBMCs or T cells enriched from blood (not recorded which). Receptors originate from an older woman who had recovered from COVID-19. Each CDR3 is given with its conserved first and last residue. The order of the fields is CDR3 DNA, CDR3 protein, V gene, J gene, D gene, clone size. D genes are given only for firm matches. Size tells how often a clone was seen (once, few, many) or the class of an expanded clone, and some rows leave it out.

DNA: TGCGCCAGCAGTGAGGACAGGACCTATGGCTACACCTTC
CDR3: CASSEDRTYGYTF
V: TRBV10-1
J: TRBJ1-2
D: NA
size: NA

DNA: TGTGCCAGCAGTCCTCACGGGGGGAACCCTATCACAGATACGCAGTATTTT
CDR3: CASSPHGGNPITDTQYF
V: TRBV2
J: TRBJ2-3
D: TRBD2
size: NA

DNA: TGTGCCAGCAGCCCAGGGGTTGTCAAAAACATTCAGTACTTC
CDR3: CASSPGVVKNIQYF
V: TRBV6-5
J: TRBJ2-4
D: NA
size: NA

DNA: TGCGCCAGCAGCCCCCAGTGGGGGGAAGGAGGAGGCTACACCTTC
CDR3: CASSPQWGEGGGYTF
V: TRBV5-1
J: TRBJ1-2
D: NA
size: once

DNA: TGTGCCAGTAAATCGTCGGCGGCAAGCTTTAACTATGGCTACACCTTC
CDR3: CASKSSAASFNYGYTF
V: TRBV19
J: TRBJ1-2
D: NA
size: once

DNA: TGTGCCAGCAGTCTTTCTCAGGGGGGCACTGAAGCTTTCTTT
CDR3: CASSLSQGGTEAFF
V: TRBV6-6
J: TRBJ1-1
D: TRBD1
size: NA

DNA: TGTGCCAGCAAGGACTCTGCTGGAAACACCATATATTTT
CDR3: CASKDSAGNTIYF
V: TRBV12-3/TRBV12-4
J: TRBJ1-3
D: NA
size: NA

DNA: TGTGCCGGGCAGGGGGCTGACACCGGGGAGCTGTTTTTT
CDR3: CAGQGADTGELFF
V: TRBV12-3/TRBV12-4
J: TRBJ2-2
D: TRBD1
size: NA

DNA: TGTGCCAGCAGTTACCTGGGACAGCCGACAGATACGCAGTATTTT
CDR3: CASSYLGQPTDTQYF
V: TRBV6-5
J: TRBJ2-3
D: TRBD1
size: NA

DNA: TGTGCCAGTAGTACAACGCCAGGGGCCGTAAACTATGGCTACACCTTC
CDR3: CASSTTPGAVNYGYTF
V: TRBV19
J: TRBJ1-2
D: NA
size: NA

DNA: TGTGCCAGCAGCATCGGTCGGAATCCCGGACAGGGTTCCTACGAGCAGTACTTC
CDR3: CASSIGRNPGQGSYEQYF
V: TRBV5-4
J: TRBJ2-7
D: TRBD1
size: NA

DNA: TGTGCCAGCAGCCAGCGAGCCAACAATGAGCAGTTCTTC
CDR3: CASSQRANNEQFF
V: TRBV14
J: TRBJ2-1
D: NA
size: NA

DNA: TGTGCCAGCAGCTTATTTGTTGGGGGGGAGACCCAGTACTTC
CDR3: CASSLFVGGETQYF
V: TRBV11-2
J: TRBJ2-5
D: NA
size: once

DNA: TGTGCCAGCAGCTTAGGAGGGCCCACTGAACAGCCCCAGCATTTT
CDR3: CASSLGGPTEQPQHF
V: TRBV7-6
J: TRBJ1-5
D: NA
size: NA

DNA: TGCAGCGTGACCGTGGGGACACCCAATCAGCCCCAGCATTTT
CDR3: CSVTVGTPNQPQHF
V: TRBV29-1
J: TRBJ1-5
D: NA
size: NA

DNA: TGTGCCAGCAGCGTAGATCTCCAGGGAGGAAACATTCAGTACTTC
CDR3: CASSVDLQGGNIQYF
V: TRBV9
J: TRBJ2-4
D: NA
size: NA

DNA: TGTGCCAGCAGTTTAAAGGGGATCACTGAAGCTTTCTTT
CDR3: CASSLKGITEAFF
V: TRBV27
J: TRBJ1-1
D: NA
size: NA

DNA: TGTGCCAGCAGCTTACTGGCCAGGGCCGGGCAGCCCCAGCATTTT
CDR3: CASSLLARAGQPQHF
V: TRBV7-2
J: TRBJ1-5
D: NA
size: NA

DNA: TGTGCCAGCAGTACGCGGACAGGGGGCCCTTCACCCCTCCACTTT
CDR3: CASSTRTGGPSPLHF
V: TRBV6-5
J: TRBJ1-6
D: TRBD1
size: NA

DNA: TGCGCCAGCAGTTCACGGGGGAACACTGAAGCTTTCTTT
CDR3: CASSSRGNTEAFF
V: TRBV10-2
J: TRBJ1-1
D: NA
size: once

DNA: TGTGCCAGCAGCTTGACAGGGGCCTCCTCCTACGAGCAGTACTTC
CDR3: CASSLTGASSYEQYF
V: TRBV11-3
J: TRBJ2-7
D: TRBD1
size: NA

DNA: TGTGCCAGCAGGGGGACAGGGGACTACGAGCAGTACTTC
CDR3: CASRGTGDYEQYF
V: TRBV2
J: TRBJ2-7
D: TRBD1
size: NA

DNA: TGTGCCAGCCCCCAAACAGGGGCTGCTACCTACAATGAGCAGTTCTTC
CDR3: CASPQTGAATYNEQFF
V: TRBV5-8
J: TRBJ2-1
D: TRBD1
size: NA

DNA: TGCGCCAGCAGCTTGTATAGGGGGCAACAAGAGACCCAGTACTTC
CDR3: CASSLYRGQQETQYF
V: TRBV5-1
J: TRBJ2-5
D: TRBD1
size: NA

DNA: TGTGCCAGCAGAAGACAGGATTATCAGCCCCAGCATTTT
CDR3: CASRRQDYQPQHF
V: TRBV6-6
J: TRBJ1-5
D: NA
size: NA

DNA: TGTGCCAGCAGCTTCGGCAGGGACTTTCCCTATGGCTACACCTTC
CDR3: CASSFGRDFPYGYTF
V: TRBV13
J: TRBJ1-2
D: NA
size: NA

DNA: TGCAGCGTCGTGAGGGGGACTGAAGCTTTCTTT
CDR3: CSVVRGTEAFF
V: TRBV29-1
J: TRBJ1-1
D: NA
size: NA